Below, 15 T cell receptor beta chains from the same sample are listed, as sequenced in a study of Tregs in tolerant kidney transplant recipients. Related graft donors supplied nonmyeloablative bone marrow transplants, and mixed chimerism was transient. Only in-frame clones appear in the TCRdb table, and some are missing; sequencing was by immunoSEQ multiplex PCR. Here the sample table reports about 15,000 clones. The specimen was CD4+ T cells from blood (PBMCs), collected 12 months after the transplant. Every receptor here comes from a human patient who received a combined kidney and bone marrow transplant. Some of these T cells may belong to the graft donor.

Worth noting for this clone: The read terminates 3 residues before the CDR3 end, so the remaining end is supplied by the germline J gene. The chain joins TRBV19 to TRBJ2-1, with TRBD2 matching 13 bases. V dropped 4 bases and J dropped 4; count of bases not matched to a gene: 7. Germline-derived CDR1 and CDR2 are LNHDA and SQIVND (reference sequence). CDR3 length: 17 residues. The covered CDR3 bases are TGTGCCAGTAGTAAAAGGACTAGCGGGAGATCTTACAATGAG. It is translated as CASSKRTSGRSYNE. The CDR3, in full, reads CASSKRTSGRSYNEQFF.

This chain's CDR3 is CASSLAGRSGELFF. The sequenced part of the CDR3 DNA is TGTGCCAGCAGCTTAGCAGGGCGCTCCGGGGAG. The V call is TRBV7-2, the J call TRBJ2-2; no reliable D call. The observed sequence ends 3 residues before the CDR3 terminus, with the missing tail filled in from the germline J gene. Trimming took off 0 bases at V and 6 bases at J, with 8 bases between the two ends. Germline CDR1 reads SGHTA; CDR2 reads FQGNSA. The CDR3 is 14 amino acids.

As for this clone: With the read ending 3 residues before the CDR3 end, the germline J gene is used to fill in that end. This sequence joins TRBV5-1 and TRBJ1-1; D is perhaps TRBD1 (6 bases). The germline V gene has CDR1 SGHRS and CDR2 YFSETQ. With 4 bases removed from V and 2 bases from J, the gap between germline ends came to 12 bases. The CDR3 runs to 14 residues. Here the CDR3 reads CASSPGTPNTEAFF. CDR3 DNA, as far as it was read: TGCGCCAGCAGCCCGGGGACACCCAACACTGAA.

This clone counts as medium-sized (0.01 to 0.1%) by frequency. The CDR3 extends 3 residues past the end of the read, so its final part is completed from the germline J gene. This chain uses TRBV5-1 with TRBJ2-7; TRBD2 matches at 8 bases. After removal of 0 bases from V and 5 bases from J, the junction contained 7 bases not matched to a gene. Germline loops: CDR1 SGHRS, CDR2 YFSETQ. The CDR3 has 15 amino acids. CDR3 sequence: CASSLEAGDSHEQYF. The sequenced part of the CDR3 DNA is TGCGCCAGCAGCTTGGAAGCGGGAGATTCCCACGAG. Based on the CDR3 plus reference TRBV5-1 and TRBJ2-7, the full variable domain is KAGVTQTPRYLIKTRGQQVTLSCSPISGHRSVSWYQQTPGQGLQFLFEYFSETQRNKGNFPGRFSGRQFSNSRSEMNVSTLELGDSALYLCASSLEAGDSHEQYFGPGTRLTVT.

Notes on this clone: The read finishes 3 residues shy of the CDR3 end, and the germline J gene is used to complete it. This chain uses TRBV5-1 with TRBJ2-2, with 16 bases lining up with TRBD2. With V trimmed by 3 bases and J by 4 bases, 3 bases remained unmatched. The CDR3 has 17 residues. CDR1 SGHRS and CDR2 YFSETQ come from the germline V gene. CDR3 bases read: TGCGCCAGCAGCTCGGGACTAGCGGGAGGGCCCACCGGGGAG. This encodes CASSSGLAGGPTGE. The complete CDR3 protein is CASSSGLAGGPTGELFF.

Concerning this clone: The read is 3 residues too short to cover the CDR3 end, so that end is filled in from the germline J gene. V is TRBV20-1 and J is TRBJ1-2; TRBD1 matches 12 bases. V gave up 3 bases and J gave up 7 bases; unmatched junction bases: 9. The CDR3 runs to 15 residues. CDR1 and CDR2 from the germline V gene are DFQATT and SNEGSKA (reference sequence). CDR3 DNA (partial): TGCAGTGCTAGGGAACCCGGGACAGGGGGCCTTGGC. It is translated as CSAREPGTGGLG. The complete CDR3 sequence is CSAREPGTGGLGYTF.

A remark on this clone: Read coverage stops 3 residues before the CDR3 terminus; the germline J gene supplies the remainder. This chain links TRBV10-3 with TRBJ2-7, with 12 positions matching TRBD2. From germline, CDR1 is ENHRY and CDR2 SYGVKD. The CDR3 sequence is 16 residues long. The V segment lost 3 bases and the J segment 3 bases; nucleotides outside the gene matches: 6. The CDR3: CAISEPGLAGLYEQYF. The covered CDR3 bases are TGTGCCATCAGTGAACCTGGACTAGCGGGGCTCTACGAG.

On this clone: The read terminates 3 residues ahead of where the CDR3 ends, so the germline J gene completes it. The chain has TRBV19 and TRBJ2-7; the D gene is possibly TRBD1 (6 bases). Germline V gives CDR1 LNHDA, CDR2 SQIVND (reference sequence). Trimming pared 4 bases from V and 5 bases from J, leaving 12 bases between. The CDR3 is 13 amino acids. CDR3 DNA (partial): TGTGCCAGTAGTAACACAGGGACCCACGAG. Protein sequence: CASSNTGTHE. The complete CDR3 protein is CASSNTGTHEQYF.

CDR3 protein: CASSRTGQNTGELFF. The covered CDR3 bases are TGTGCCAGCAGCCGGACAGGACAGAACACCGGGGAG. V is TRBV11-3 and J is TRBJ2-2; 7 nucleotides match TRBD1. The read ends 3 residues before the CDR3 terminus; that terminus is restored from the germline J gene. The J segment lost 1 base and the V segment lost 5 bases, leaving 4 bases of the junction unmatched. The CDR3 contains 15 residues. Germline CDR1 reads SGHNT; CDR2 reads YENEEA.

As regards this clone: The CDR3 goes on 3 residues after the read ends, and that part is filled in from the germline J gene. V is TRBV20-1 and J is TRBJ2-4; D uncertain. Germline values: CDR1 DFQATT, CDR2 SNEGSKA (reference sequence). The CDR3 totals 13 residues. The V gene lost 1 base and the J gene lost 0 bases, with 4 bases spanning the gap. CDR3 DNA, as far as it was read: TGCAGTGCTAGAGCGGGAGCCAAAAACATT. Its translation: CSARAGAKNI. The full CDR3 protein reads CSARAGAKNIQYF.

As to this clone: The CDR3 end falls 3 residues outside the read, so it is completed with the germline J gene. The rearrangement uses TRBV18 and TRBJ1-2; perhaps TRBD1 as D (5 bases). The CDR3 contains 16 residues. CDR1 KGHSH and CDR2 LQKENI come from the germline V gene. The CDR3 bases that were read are TGTGCCAGCTCACCCGGGCCAGGGCAACAGATCCACGGC. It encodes CASSPGPGQQIHG. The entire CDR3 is CASSPGPGQQIHGYTF.

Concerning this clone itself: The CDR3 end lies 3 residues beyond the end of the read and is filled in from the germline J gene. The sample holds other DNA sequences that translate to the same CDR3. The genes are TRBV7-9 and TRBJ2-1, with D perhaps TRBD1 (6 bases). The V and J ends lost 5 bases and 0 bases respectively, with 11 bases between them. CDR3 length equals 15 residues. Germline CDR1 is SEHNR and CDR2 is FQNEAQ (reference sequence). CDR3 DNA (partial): TGTGCCAGCAGCCCTAGGGGGAACTCCTACAATGAG. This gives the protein CASSPRGNSYNE. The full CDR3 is CASSPRGNSYNEQFF.

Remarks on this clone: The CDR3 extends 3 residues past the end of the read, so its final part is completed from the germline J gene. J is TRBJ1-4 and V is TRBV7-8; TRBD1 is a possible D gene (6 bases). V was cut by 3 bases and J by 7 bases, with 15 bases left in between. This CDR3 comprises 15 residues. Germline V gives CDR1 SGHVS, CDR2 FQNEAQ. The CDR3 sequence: CASSFQQGGSEKLFF. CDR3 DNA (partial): TGTGCCAGCAGCTTTCAACAGGGAGGGTCTGAAAAA. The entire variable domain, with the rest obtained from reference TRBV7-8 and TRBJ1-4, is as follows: GAGVSQSPRYKVAKRGQDVALRCDPISGHVSLFWYQQALGQGPEFLTYFQNEAQLDKSGLPSDRFFAERPEGSVSTLKIQRTQQEDSAVYLCASSFQQGGSEKLFFGSGTQLSVL.

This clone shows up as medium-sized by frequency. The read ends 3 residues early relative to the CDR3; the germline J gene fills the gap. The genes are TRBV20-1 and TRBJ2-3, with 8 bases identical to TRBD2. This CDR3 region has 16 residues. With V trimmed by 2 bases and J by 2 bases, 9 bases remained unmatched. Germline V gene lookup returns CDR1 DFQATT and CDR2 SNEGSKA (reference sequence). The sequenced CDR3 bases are TGCAGTGCTAGACAGCCCGGACTAGCCCACACAGATACG. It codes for CSARQPGLAHTDT. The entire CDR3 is CSARQPGLAHTDTQYF.

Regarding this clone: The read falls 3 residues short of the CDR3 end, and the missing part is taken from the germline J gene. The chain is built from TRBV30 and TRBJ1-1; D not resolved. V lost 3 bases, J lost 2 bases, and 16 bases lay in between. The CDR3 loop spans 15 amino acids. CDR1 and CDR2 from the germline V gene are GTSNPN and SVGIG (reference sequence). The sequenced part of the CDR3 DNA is TGTGCCTGGAGGGCAAGGGCGGGTATAAACACTGAA. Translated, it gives CAWRARAGINTE. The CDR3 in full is CAWRARAGINTEAFF. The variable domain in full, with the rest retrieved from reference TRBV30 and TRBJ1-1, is SQTIHQWPATLVQPVGSPLSLECTVEGTSNPNLYWYRQAAGRGLQLLFYSVGIGQISSEVPQNLSASRPQDRQFILSSKKLLLSDSGFYLCAWRARAGINTEAFFGQGTRLTVV.